The 32 T cell receptor beta chains listed next were all sequenced from one sample in a study of technical replicates of blood from a handful of donors. TCRdb keeps only in-frame clones here, not all; method: immunoSEQ multiplex PCR. The sample consists of roughly 65,000 clones, 88% of them appearing once. The sample was PBMCs. Receptors were obtained from a human donor in good health. Some clones in this sample may be carry-over from other donors' samples.

There are a few counts of this clone. The chain uses TRBV4-1 and TRBJ1-2; 9 nucleotides line up with TRBD1. The CDR3 has 16 residues. In germline, CDR1 is MGHRA, CDR2 YSYEKL. The V segment lost 1 base and the J segment 7 bases; nucleotides outside the gene matches: 10. The CDR3 DNA reads as TGCGCCAGCAGCCAAGTTCCCTACAGGGGGCCGGGTGGCTACACCTTC. Translated: CASSQVPYRGPGGYTF.

This chain uses TRBV19 with TRBJ1-5, with D possibly being TRBD1 (6 bases). Germline-derived CDR1 and CDR2 are LNHDA and SQIVND (reference sequence). The CDR3 is made up of 14 amino acids. V was clipped by 5 bases and J by 3 bases, with 11 bases between them. CDR3 DNA sequence: TGTGCCAGTAGTCTCCGGGACATCAATCAGCCCCAGCATTTT. Translated, it gives CASSLRDINQPQHF. The full variable domain, completed using reference TRBV19 and TRBJ1-5, is DGGITQSPKYLFRKEGQNVTLSCEQNLNHDAMYWYRQDPGQGLRLIYYSQIVNDFQKGDIAEGYSVSREKKESFPLTVTSAQKNPTAFYLCASSLRDINQPQHFGDGTRLSIL.

The chain is built from TRBV7-3 and TRBJ1-1; D gene ambiguous. The V end lost 4 bases, the J end lost 1 base, and 10 bases lay between the germline ends. Germline V gives CDR1 SGHTA, CDR2 FQGTGA. This CDR3 contains 14 residues. CDR3: CASSSIPGNTEAFF. In DNA, the CDR3 is TGTGCCAGCAGCTCAATTCCAGGGAACACTGAAGCTTTCTTT.

This chain links TRBV5-1 with TRBJ2-1; TRBD1 is a possible D gene (6 bases). Looked up from germline, CDR1 is SGHRS and CDR2 is YFSETQ. CDR3 size: 13 residues. V lost 3 bases to trimming and J lost 7 bases, with 11 bases between them. The CDR3 loop reads CASSSLGQNEQFF. The CDR3 DNA follows: TGCGCCAGCAGCTCGTTAGGACAGAATGAGCAGTTCTTC.

This sequence joins TRBV10-3 and TRBJ2-1, with 11 bases matching TRBD2. Trimming at V came to 4 bases and at J to 9 bases, leaving 8 bases not matched to a gene. The CDR3 has 15 amino acids. The V gene's germline CDR1 is ENHRY and CDR2 SYGVKD. CDR3 coding DNA: TGTGCCATCAGTGGTACTAGCGGGGGAGCGCTTGAGCAGTTCTTC. Translation gives CAISGTSGGALEQFF.

The chain carries TRBV19 and TRBJ1-1, with TRBD1 matching 10 bases. V lost 5 bases and J lost 2; bases outside the gene matches: 14. The V gene's germline CDR1 is LNHDA and CDR2 SQIVND (reference sequence). The CDR3 is 18 residues long. CDR3: CASSLHDRGQVGNTEAFF. CDR3 sequence (DNA): TGTGCCAGTAGTCTTCACGACAGGGGGCAGGTGGGAAACACTGAAGCTTTCTTT.

The genes are TRBV5-1 and TRBJ1-1; D gene uncertain. There are 13 residues in the CDR3. Trimming took 2 bases from V and 0 from J, leaving 5 bases between them. Germline lookup yields CDR1 SGHRS and CDR2 YFSETQ. The CDR3 loop is CASSFGMNTEAFF. CDR3 nucleotides: TGCGCCAGCAGCTTCGGGATGAACACTGAAGCTTTCTTT.

The genes are TRBV5-6 and TRBJ1-4, with D perhaps matching TRBD1 (5 bases). The CDR3 loop spans 16 amino acids. Trimming took 1 base from V and 2 from J, leaving 12 bases between them. Per germline, CDR1 SGHDT and CDR2 YYEEEE. CDR3 DNA sequence: TGTGCCAGCAGCTTGCGGGGGTATCGGACTAATGAAAAACTGTTTTTT. As protein: CASSLRGYRTNEKLFF.

The chain is built from TRBV10-3 and TRBJ1-5; no clear D. Germline values: CDR1 ENHRY, CDR2 SYGVKD. The CDR3 is made up of 12 amino acids. Between the trimmed V and J ends, which lost 10 bases and 0 bases, there was a span of 7 bases. CDR3 sequence: CATRSSNQPQHF. The CDR3, as DNA: TGTGCCACGCGTTCTAGCAATCAGCCCCAGCATTTT.

This chain joins TRBV19 and TRBJ2-2; no reliable D call. The germline V and J ends were trimmed by 10 bases and 5 bases, with 11 bases remaining between them. CDR3 length equals 12 residues. Germline assignment: CDR1 LNHDA and CDR2 SQIVND (reference sequence). CDR3 bases: TGTGCCACACCCGCTAGAACCGGGGAGCTGTTTTTT. As protein: CATPARTGELFF.

The V call is TRBV12-5, the J call TRBJ1-1; D unclear. Between the trimmed V and J ends, which lost 11 bases and 0 bases, there was a span of 16 bases. CDR1 LGHNT and CDR2 FRNRAP come from the germline V gene. The CDR3 spans 14 residues. The chain's CDR3 is CAGAWALMNTEAFF. The CDR3 DNA reads TGTGCTGGTGCCTGGGCCCTCATGAACACTGAAGCTTTCTTT.

The chain has TRBV5-1 and TRBJ2-7; a possible D gene is TRBD1 (6 bases). Trimming shortened V by 0 bases and J by 5 bases, and 18 bases separated the two germline ends. CDR1 and CDR2 from the germline V gene are SGHRS and YFSETQ. The CDR3 runs to 16 residues. CDR3 sequence: CASSLEVGARHDEQYF. In DNA form, the CDR3 reads TGCGCCAGCAGCTTGGAAGTGGGGGCGCGTCATGACGAGCAGTACTTC.

V usage is TRBV5-1 and J usage is TRBJ1-2; 7 bases are shared with TRBD1. The CDR3 is made up of 13 amino acids. Germline-derived CDR1 and CDR2 are SGHRS and YFSETQ. V was clipped by 4 bases and J by 4 bases; unmatched bases: 4. CDR3 nucleotides: TGCGCCAGCAGCCCCGGGACAGCCTATGGCTACACCTTC. Its protein is CASSPGTAYGYTF.

This clone was seen once. The chain joins TRBV5-8 to TRBJ2-1, with D perhaps matching TRBD2 (6 bases). Germline V gene sequence: CDR1 SGHTS, CDR2 YDEGEE. V was trimmed by 3 bases and J by 0 bases, leaving 19 bases between them. The CDR3 runs to 18 residues. The CDR3 is CASSSYPAGLGSYNEQFF. CDR3 nucleotide sequence: TGTGCCAGCAGCTCGTACCCTGCGGGGCTGGGCTCCTACAATGAGCAGTTCTTC. Full variable domain (missing parts from reference TRBV5-8 and TRBJ2-1): EAGVTQSPTHLIKTRGQQATLRCSPISGHTSVYWYQQALGLGLQFLLWYDEGEERNRGNFPPRFSGRQFPNYSSELNVNALELEDSALYLCASSSYPAGLGSYNEQFFGPGTRLTVL.

The genes are TRBV12-5 and TRBJ2-5; D possibly corresponds to TRBD1 (6 bases). Per the germline V gene, CDR1 is LGHNT and CDR2 is FRNRAP. Trimming shortened V by 5 bases and J by 4 bases, and 14 bases separated the two germline ends. This CDR3 is 14 amino acids long. The CDR3 loop reads CASGIGTNGETQYF. CDR3 nucleotides: TGTGCTAGTGGTATTGGGACAAATGGAGAGACCCAGTACTTC.

The chain combines TRBV27 with TRBJ2-1, with 7 bases identical to TRBD1. CDR3 length: 16 residues. The germline V gene encodes CDR1 MNHEY and CDR2 SMNVEV (reference sequence). J gave up 4 bases and V 2 bases, and 8 bases lay outside the gene matches. In DNA form, the CDR3 reads TGTGCCAGCAGTTTAAGGTCGGCAGGGGGTTACAATGAGCAGTTCTTC. Protein product: CASSLRSAGGYNEQFF.

This chain connects TRBV19 to TRBJ2-3; weak D call: TRBD1 (5 bases). CDR1 and CDR2 (germline): LNHDA, SQIVND (reference sequence). The CDR3 consists of 16 residues. Trimming took 5 bases from V and 1 from J, leaving 16 bases between them. The CDR3 coding sequence is TGTGCCAGTAGTTCCACCCAAAGGGGTCGCACAGATACGCAGTATTTT. It codes for CASSSTQRGRTDTQYF.

This chain uses TRBV12-5 with TRBJ2-7; D gene ambiguous. Trimming removed 6 bases from V and 4 bases from J, with 7 bases in between. CDR1 LGHNT and CDR2 FRNRAP come from the germline V gene. This CDR3 region has 11 residues. CDR3 amino acids: CASGELYEQYF. In DNA, the CDR3 is TGTGCTAGTGGGGAACTATACGAGCAGTACTTC.

Turning to this clone: An end of the junction differs from the germline gene, which may be a read error. V gene TRBV13 combines with J gene TRBJ2-7, with D maybe TRBD2 (7 bases). CDR3 length: 17 residues. Germline V CDR1 and CDR2: PRHDT, FYEKMQ (reference sequence). CDR3 nucleotide sequence: TGTGCCAGCAGCCCCCGGGGGCGGGGGACTTCCTCCAACGAGCAGTACTTC. Its translation: CASSPRGRGTSSNEQYF. Full variable domain (outside the CDR3, taken from reference TRBV13 and TRBJ2-7): AAGVIQSPRHLIKEKRETATLKCYPIPRHDTVYWYQQGPGQDPQFLISFYEKMQSDKGSIPDRFSAQQFSDYHSELNMSSLELGDSALYFCASSPRGRGTSSNEQYFGPGTRLTVT.

The chain recombines TRBV30 with TRBJ1-1; D gene ambiguous. V shed 8 bases and J shed 7 bases, with 23 bases lying between them. The germline V gene encodes CDR1 GTSNPN and CDR2 SVGIG (reference sequence). This CDR3 has 14 residues. The CDR3: CARRSGQAWGEAFF. The CDR3, as DNA: TGTGCCAGACGGAGCGGGCAAGCCTGGGGTGAAGCTTTCTTT.

This clone was counted a few times. The V gene is TRBV6-5, the J gene TRBJ2-7, with TRBD2 matching over 9 bases. CDR3 size: 15 residues. The junction had 4 bases not matched to a gene; V was cut back by 0 bases and J by 4 bases. Germline values: CDR1 MNHEY, CDR2 SVGAGI. The CDR3: CASSYSIAGAYEQYF. Written as DNA, the CDR3 is TGTGCCAGCAGTTACTCAATAGCGGGGGCATACGAGCAGTACTTC.

This chain joins TRBV5-5 and TRBJ2-1; the match to TRBD2 covers 9 bases. The CDR3 is 16 amino acids. The germline V gene encodes CDR1 SGHKS and CDR2 YYEKEE (reference sequence). V dropped 0 bases and J dropped 4; count of bases not matched to a gene: 5. CDR3 region: CASSLAPAGGYNEQFF. The CDR3 DNA follows: TGTGCCAGCAGCTTGGCCCCAGCGGGGGGATACAATGAGCAGTTCTTC.

The chain is built from TRBV19 and TRBJ1-1, with D maybe TRBD1 (5 bases). Germline-derived CDR1 and CDR2 are LNHDA and SQIVND (reference sequence). The CDR3 spans 13 residues. The ends were cut back, 7 bases at V and 1 base at J, with 10 bases in the middle. CDR3 loop: CASMVTGNTEAFF. In nucleotides, the CDR3 is TGTGCCAGTATGGTAACAGGGAACACTGAAGCTTTCTTT.

The chain joins TRBV7-2 to TRBJ1-5; D possibly corresponds to TRBD1 (6 bases). V shed 5 bases and J shed 1 base, with 9 bases lying between them. The CDR3 covers 14 residues. CDR1 is SGHTA and CDR2 is FQGNSA in the germline V gene. This chain's CDR3 is CASSLGTSNQPQHF. The DNA of the CDR3 is TGTGCCAGCAGCCTAGGGACAAGCAATCAGCCCCAGCATTTT.

The gene calls are TRBV6-5 and TRBJ1-4, with D perhaps TRBD1 (6 bases). From germline, CDR1 is MNHEY and CDR2 SVGAGI. CDR3 size: 14 residues. Trimming took off 5 bases at V and 8 bases at J, with 15 bases between the two ends. The CDR3 DNA sequence: TGTGCCAGCAGTCCGGAACAGGGACGGGAAAAACTGTTTTTT. It yields the protein CASSPEQGREKLFF.

The rearrangement joins TRBV7-2 to TRBJ1-2; possible D gene TRBD1, 5 bases. Trimming pared 5 bases from V and 4 bases from J, leaving 17 bases between. Germline assignment: CDR1 SGHTA and CDR2 FQGNSA. This CDR3 spans 15 amino acids. The CDR3 sequence: CASSLGGEGFYGYTF. The CDR3, as DNA: TGTGCCAGCAGCCTGGGGGGGGAAGGATTCTATGGCTACACCTTC. The whole variable domain, remainder taken from reference TRBV7-2 and TRBJ1-2, is GAGVSQSPSNKVTEKGKDVELRCDPISGHTALYWYRQSLGQGLEFLIYFQGNSAPDKSGLPSDRFSAERTGGSVSTLTIQRTQQEDSAVYLCASSLGGEGFYGYTFGSGTRLTVV.

There are a few counts of this clone. The J gene is TRBJ2-7, the V gene TRBV11-2; D is unclear. CDR3 length: 10 amino acids. Per the germline V gene, CDR1 is SGHAT and CDR2 is FQNNGV. V lost 6 bases to trimming and J lost 5 bases, with 5 bases between them. This chain's CDR3 is CASRHNEQYF. The CDR3 DNA reads as TGTGCCAGCAGGCACAACGAGCAGTACTTC.

The chain employs TRBV4-3 and TRBJ1-1, with 10 bases matching TRBD1. There are 18 residues in the CDR3. Looked up from germline, CDR1 is LGHNA and CDR2 is YSLEER. The ends lost 4 bases at V and 1 base at J; junction bases unmatched: 12. The CDR3 spells CASSPQTDRGLRNTEAFF. Written as DNA, the CDR3 is TGCGCCAGCAGCCCCCAAACCGACAGGGGGCTCCGGAACACTGAAGCTTTCTTT.

The chain uses TRBV4-3 and TRBJ2-3; 11 bases map to TRBD2. The CDR3 spans 19 residues. Trimming took 0 bases from V and 1 from J; bases not matched to a gene: 9. Looked up from germline, CDR1 is LGHNA and CDR2 is YSLEER. The CDR3 reads CASSQDLSSGGKGTDTQYF. The CDR3 DNA follows: TGCGCCAGCAGCCAAGATTTGTCTAGCGGGGGGAAGGGCACAGATACGCAGTATTTT.

This chain connects TRBV6-6 to TRBJ2-3; D gene ambiguous. Germline CDR1 MNHNY, CDR2 SVGAGI (reference sequence). The CDR3 sequence is 12 residues long. V lost 2 bases and J 6 bases, leaving 6 bases between the germline ends. The CDR3 nucleotides read TGTGCCAGCAGTTACCAGGCGGATACGCAGTATTTT. Protein: CASSYQADTQYF.

This clone was seen only a few times. CDR3 in DNA: TGTGCCAGCAGCCACCACAGGGAAAATTCACCCCTCCACTTT. Its translation: CASSHHRENSPLHF. The chain carries TRBV7-8 and TRBJ1-6; D is possibly TRBD1 (6 bases). This CDR3 has 14 residues. V lost 5 bases, J lost 7 bases, and 12 bases lay in between. CDR1 is SGHVS, CDR2 FQNEAQ, per germline.

The chain carries TRBV9 and TRBJ2-3, with 12 bases identical to TRBD2. CDR1 SGDLS and CDR2 YYNGEE come from the germline V gene. V was pared by 3 bases and J by 3 bases, with 5 bases of the junction left unmatched. The CDR3 length is 16 residues. CDR3 protein: CASSDLTSGRTDTQYF. The CDR3 DNA sequence: TGTGCCAGCAGCGACCTGACTAGCGGGAGAACAGATACGCAGTATTTT.